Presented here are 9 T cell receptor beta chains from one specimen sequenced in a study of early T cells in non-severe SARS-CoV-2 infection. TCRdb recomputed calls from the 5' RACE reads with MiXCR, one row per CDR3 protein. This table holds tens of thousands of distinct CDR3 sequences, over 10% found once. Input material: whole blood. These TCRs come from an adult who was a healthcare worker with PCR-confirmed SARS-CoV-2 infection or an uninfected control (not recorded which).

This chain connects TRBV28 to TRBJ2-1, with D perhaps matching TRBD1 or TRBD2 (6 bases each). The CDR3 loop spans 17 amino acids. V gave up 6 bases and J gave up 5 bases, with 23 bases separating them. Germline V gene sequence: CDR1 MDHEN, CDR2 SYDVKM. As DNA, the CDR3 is TGTGCCAGCAGCACAAATAGGTGGGGGGCTTGGGACAATGAGCAGTTCTTC. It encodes CASSTNRWGAWDNEQFF.

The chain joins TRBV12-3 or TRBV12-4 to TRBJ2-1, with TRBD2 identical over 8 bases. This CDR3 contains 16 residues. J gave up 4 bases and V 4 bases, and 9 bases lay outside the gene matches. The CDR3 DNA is TGTGCCAGCAGTTCTAGCGGGCTCAGCCGATACAATGAGCAGTTCTTC. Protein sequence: CASSSSGLSRYNEQFF.

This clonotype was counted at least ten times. CDR3 sequence (DNA): TGTGCCAGCAGTTTTACGGGAGGCACAGATACGCAGTATTTT. Its protein is CASSFTGGTDTQYF. The chain recombines TRBV27 with TRBJ2-3, with D possibly being TRBD2 (6 bases). The CDR3 is 14 amino acids. The V and J ends lost 3 bases and 1 base respectively, with 8 bases between them. The V gene's germline CDR1 is MNHEY and CDR2 SMNVEV (reference sequence).

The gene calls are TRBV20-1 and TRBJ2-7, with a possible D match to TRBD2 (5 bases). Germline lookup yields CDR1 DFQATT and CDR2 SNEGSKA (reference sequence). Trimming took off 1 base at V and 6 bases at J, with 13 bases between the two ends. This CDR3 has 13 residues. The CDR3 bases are TGCAGTGCTAGAGGGGAAGCACGGGGCGAGCAGTACTTC. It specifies CSARGEARGEQYF.

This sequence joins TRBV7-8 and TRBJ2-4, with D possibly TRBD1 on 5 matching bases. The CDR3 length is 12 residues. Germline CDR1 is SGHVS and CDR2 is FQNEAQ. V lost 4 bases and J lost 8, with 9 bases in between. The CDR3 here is CASSSDIHIQYF. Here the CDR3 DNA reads TGTGCCAGCAGCTCGGACATTCACATTCAGTACTTC.

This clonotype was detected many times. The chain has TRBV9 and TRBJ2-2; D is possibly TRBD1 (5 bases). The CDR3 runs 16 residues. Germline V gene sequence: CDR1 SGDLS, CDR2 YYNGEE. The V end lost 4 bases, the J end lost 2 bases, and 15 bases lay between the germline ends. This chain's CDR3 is CASSPQGRLNTGELFF. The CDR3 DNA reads TGTGCCAGCAGCCCGCAGGGCCGGCTAAACACCGGGGAGCTGTTTTTT. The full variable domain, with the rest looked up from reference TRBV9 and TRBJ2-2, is DSGVTQTPKHLITATGQRVTLRCSPRSGDLSVYWYQQSLDQGLQFLIQYYNGEERAKGNILERFSAQQFPDLHSELNLSSLELGDSALYFCASSPQGRLNTGELFFGEGSRLTVL.

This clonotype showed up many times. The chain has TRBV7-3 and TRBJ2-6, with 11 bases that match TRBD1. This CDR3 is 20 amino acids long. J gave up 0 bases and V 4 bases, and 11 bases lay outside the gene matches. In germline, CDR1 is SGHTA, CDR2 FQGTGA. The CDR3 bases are TGTGCCAGCAGCTCAGCCGGGACAGGGGGACTCCCCTCTGGGGCCAACGTCCTGACTTTC. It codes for CASSSAGTGGLPSGANVLTF.

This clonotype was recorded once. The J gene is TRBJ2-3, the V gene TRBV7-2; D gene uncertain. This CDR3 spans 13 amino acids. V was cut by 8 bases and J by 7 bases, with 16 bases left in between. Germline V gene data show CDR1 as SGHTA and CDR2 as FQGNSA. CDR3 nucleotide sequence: TGTGCCAGCGCCCCCGTTGGGCGGAATACGCAGTATTTT. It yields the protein CASAPVGRNTQYF.

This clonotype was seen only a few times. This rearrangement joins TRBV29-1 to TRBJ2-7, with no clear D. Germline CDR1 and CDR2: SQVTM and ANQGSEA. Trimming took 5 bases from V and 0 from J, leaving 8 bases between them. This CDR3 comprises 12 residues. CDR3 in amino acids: CSVQEDSYEQYF. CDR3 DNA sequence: TGCAGCGTTCAGGAAGACTCCTACGAGCAGTACTTC.